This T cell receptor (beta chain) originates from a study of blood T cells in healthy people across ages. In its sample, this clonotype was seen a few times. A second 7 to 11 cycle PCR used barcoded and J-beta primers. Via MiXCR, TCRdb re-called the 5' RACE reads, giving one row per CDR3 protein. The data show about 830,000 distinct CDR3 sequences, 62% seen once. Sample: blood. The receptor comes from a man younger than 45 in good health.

The chain's CDR3 is CSASLVGSPYEQYF. The CDR3 region has the DNA TGCAGTGCTAGTCTGGTGGGCAGTCCCTACGAGCAGTACTTC. The rearrangement joins TRBV20-1 to TRBJ2-7; D is uncertain. Germline V lookup: CDR1 DFQATT, CDR2 SNEGSKA (reference sequence). V was trimmed by 3 bases and J by 2 bases, leaving 14 bases between them. This CDR3 region has 14 residues.